This TCR beta chain stems from a study of T cell responses to AZD1222 COVID-19 vaccine (dated by TCRdb to the early 2020s). For the wider study: AZD1222 recipients whose second dose came at about 4 weeks and those whose second dose came at about 12 weeks were combined into one group, since spike-specific TCR depth and breadth did not differ between the two schedules. A total of under 250 trial participants underwent TCR sequencing, of whom 200 to 220 had received two doses of AZD1222 and some 26 had received two doses of the MenACWY control vaccine. Trial participants were enrolled by age into subgroups of 18-55, 56-69 and 70-plus years, and roughly 160, 29 and 62 TCR-sequenced participants, respectively, were included in these subgroups. The paper's findings and limits, for the study overall: Most participants were white British and females outnumbered males, and the authors suggested that clonal diversity may have been underestimated. After two AZD1222 doses, both the breadth and the depth of spike-specific TCRs were significantly higher than at day 0 and than in MenACWY recipients. In the small 56-69-year group, the increase in depth fell short of significance, most likely because of low power. No day 14 peak-response samples were available, so repertoires were characterized only after the peak T cell response. Nearly half of unique spike-specific TCRs reportedly recognized epitopes outside regions mutated in the B.1.351 and B.1.1.7 variants. Conclusions about previously exposed vaccinees are limited because only five to seven AZD1222 recipients were SARS-CoV-2 seropositive at baseline. The vaccine-associated CD4 TCRs covered the entire spike protein, and the dominant responses fell in regions 160-218 and 743-854.

Ends trimmed: V by 4 bases, J by 5 bases; bases unmatched to a gene: 6. The germline V gene sets CDR1 to MDHEN and CDR2 to SYDVKM. Reading from cysteine to phenylalanine, the CDR3 counts 15 amino acids. The sequence is cut down to CDR3 DNA, 45 bases in frame from base 1. The meaning of the sample's time point label: baseline before first vaccination. Vaccinee samples were obtained from the UK trials COV001 and COV002, which included a single-blind randomized controlled phase 2/3 trial of AZD1222 (ChAdOx1 nCoV-19) in healthy adults. For TCRbeta chain sequencing, PBMC samples from trial participants were taken at day 0 and at day 28 after the second dose. The CDR3 regions of human TCRbeta chains were subjected to immunosequencing. From the authors' description of their analysis: TCRs in the repertoires were matched against a reference library of SARS-CoV-2-specific TCRs that had been generated with the MIRA antigen-specificity platform. Breadth was defined as the fraction of unique TCRs that were SARS-CoV-2-associated, and depth was defined as the fraction of total T cells that were SARS-CoV-2-associated. Using the MIRA data, every spike-specific TCR was mapped to the spike region that the TCR reacted to and assigned to either a CD4 or a CD8 class. Log10-transformed breadth and depth values were compared by one-way ANOVA with Sidak's multiple comparisons tests. What TCRdb holds here is the immuneACCESS table cut down to in-frame rearrangements. Part of the clones is not present; checked against another copy, under half of the missing clones reflect an unresolved V gene, and the others are unexplained. V and J calls and clone size are copied from that table; D and trimming were computed from the DNA. In all, the sample holds 100,000 or so clones, and about 90% of those were seen once. The ten largest clonotypes hold 15% to 20% of the sample.

Only a few counts were recorded for this clone. Its antigen is currently not known. One base away there is no much larger clone; base qualities are not given. The source material was peripheral blood, sampled on day 0 of AZD1222 vaccination. The sequence was collected from an adult in good health. The rearrangement combines TRBV28 with TRBJ1-5; TRBD1 matches 9 bases in the middle. The bases are TGTGCCAGCAGTTCTACCGGGACAGGGTATCAGCCCCAGCATTTT. Translated, this is CASSSTGTGYQPQHF.